This T cell receptor (beta chain) comes out of a study of shared clonotypes between healthy human individuals. Study observations and caveats: Larger estimated richness was generally recorded for naive subsets relative to memory subsets.

A note on this clone: What it recognizes is unknown.

The table came from immunoSEQ multiplex PCR; TCRdb's copy has only in-frame clones and leaves some out. The sample contains 2 million to 2.5 million clones, 85% to 95% of which appear only once. There were no recent acute infections or vaccinations among the donors, who were healthy HIV-negative adults. Germline V gene data show CDR1 as KGHSH and CDR2 as LQKENI. Trimming took 3 bases from V and 5 from J, leaving 14 bases between them. The CDR3 length is 14 residues. The source is a man aged 18 to 35 in good health. Some clones in this sample may be carry-over from other donors' samples. The V call is TRBV18, the J call TRBJ2-7; tentative D call: TRBD2 (5 bases). The specimen was naive CD4+ T cells from PBMCs. Subset meaning: CD45RA+ positively selected. CDR3 sequence: CASSPDGIEDEQYF. DNA of the CDR3: TGTGCCAGCTCACCGGACGGGATAGAGGACGAGCAGTACTTC.